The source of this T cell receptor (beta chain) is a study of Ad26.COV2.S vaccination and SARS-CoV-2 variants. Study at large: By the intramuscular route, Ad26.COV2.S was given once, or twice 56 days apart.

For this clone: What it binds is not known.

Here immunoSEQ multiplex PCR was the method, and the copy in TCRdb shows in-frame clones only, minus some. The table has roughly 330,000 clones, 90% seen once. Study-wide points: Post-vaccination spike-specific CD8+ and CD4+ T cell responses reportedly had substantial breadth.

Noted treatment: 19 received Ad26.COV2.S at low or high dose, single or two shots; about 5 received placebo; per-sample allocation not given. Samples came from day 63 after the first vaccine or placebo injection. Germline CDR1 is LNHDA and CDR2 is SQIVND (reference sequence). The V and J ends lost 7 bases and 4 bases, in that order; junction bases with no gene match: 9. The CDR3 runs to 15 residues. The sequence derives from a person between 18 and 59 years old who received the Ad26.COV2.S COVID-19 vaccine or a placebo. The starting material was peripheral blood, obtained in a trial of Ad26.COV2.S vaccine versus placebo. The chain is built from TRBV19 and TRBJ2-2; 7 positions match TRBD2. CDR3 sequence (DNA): TGTGCCAGTAAGGGAGGGGAAGGGGCCACCGGGGAGCTGTTTTTT. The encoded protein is CASKGGEGATGELFF.